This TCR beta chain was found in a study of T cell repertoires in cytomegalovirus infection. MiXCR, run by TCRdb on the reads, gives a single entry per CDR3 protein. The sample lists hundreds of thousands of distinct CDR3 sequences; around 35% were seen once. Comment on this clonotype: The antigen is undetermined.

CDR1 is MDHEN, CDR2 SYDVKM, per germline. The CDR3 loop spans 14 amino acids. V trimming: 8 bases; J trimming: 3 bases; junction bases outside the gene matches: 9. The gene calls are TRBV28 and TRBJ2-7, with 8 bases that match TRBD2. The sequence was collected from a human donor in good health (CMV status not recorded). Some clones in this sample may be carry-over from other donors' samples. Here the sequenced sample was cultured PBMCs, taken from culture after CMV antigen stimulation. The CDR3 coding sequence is TGTGCCAGCCGTGACGGGACTAGAGTCTACGAGCAGTACTTC. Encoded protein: CASRDGTRVYEQYF.